What follows describes a single TCR beta chain. Deletions cut 5 bases from V and 2 bases from J, with 9 bases between. The germline CDR1 and CDR2 sequences are SGHTA and FQGTGA. This CDR3 contains 14 residues. This sample's treatment: about 20 received Ad26.COV2.S at low or high dose, single or two shots; about 5 received placebo; per-sample allocation not given. The samples were gathered on day 63 after the first injection of vaccine or placebo. Built on an Ad26 vector, the vaccine expressed Wuhan-strain SARS-CoV-2 spike. The entry originates in a study of Ad26.COV2.S vaccination and SARS-CoV-2 variants. Profiled with immunoSEQ multiplex PCR; TCRdb holds only in-frame clones, not every one. The table includes about 680,000 clones, 89% detected once.

The chain carries TRBV7-3 and TRBJ2-2; no definite D call. The source was peripheral blood, collected in a trial of Ad26.COV2.S vaccine versus placebo. The receptor was isolated from a person between 18 and 60 years old who received the Ad26.COV2.S COVID-19 vaccine or a placebo. The CDR3 bases are TGTGCCAGCAGCCTAGAACTAAACACCGGGGAGCTGTTTTTT. This codes for CASSLELNTGELFF.